This entry concerns a single T cell receptor beta chain. Its antigen is not identified. This sample was included in a study of T cell repertoires in cytomegalovirus infection. The overall study: The authors used CMV epitopes that were HLA-C-restricted (recently identified) and HLA-B-restricted (well studied). Public TCR beta signatures marked donors with CMV infection and the matching HLA. Study-level results: Cumulative public TCR beta family frequency identified CMV carriers with the relevant HLA. HLA-C-restricted CMV clonotypes gave the most frequent clonotype in two of eight donors.

TCRdb processed the reads anew with MiXCR; each CDR3 protein has one entry. There are 450,000 to 650,000 distinct CDR3 sequences in the sample; roughly 43% occur only once, and roughly 50% lies in the top ten. Per the germline V gene, CDR1 is KGHSH and CDR2 is LQKENI. CDR3 length equals 17 residues. Trimming removed 3 bases from V and 4 bases from J; junction bases left unmatched: 10. The TCR comes from a human donor in good health (CMV status not recorded). Some clones in this sample may be carry-over from other donors' samples. Sequencing was performed on cultured PBMCs, taken from culture after CMV antigen stimulation. The chain has TRBV18 and TRBJ1-3, with 9 bases lining up with TRBD1. The CDR3 reads CASSPKKQGAFGNTIYF. The CDR3, as DNA: TGTGCCAGCTCACCGAAAAAACAGGGGGCGTTCGGAAACACCATATATTTT.